This T cell receptor beta chain stems from a study of cytomegalovirus exposure and HLA in healthy donors. Comments on this clone: The antigen is unknown.

It was with 60 Vbeta and 13 Jbeta primers that the PCR ran. Sequenced by immunoSEQ multiplex PCR; TCRdb stores in-frame clones only, minus some. The table shows 120,000 or so clones, with roughly 80% occurring only once. Study results and caveats: The majority of TCR sequences were rare, yet some public TCRs appeared in many donors. Productive rates of about 87% or about 30% were seen for most TCR beta V segments in an earlier analysis. In a later analysis, V- and J-gene trimming of beta chains associated with a DCLRE1C missense variant, replicated independently.

Germline values: CDR1 SGHTA, CDR2 FQGNSA. J lost 5 bases, V lost 2 bases, and 13 bases had no gene match. CDR3 length: 17 residues. This rearrangement joins TRBV7-2 to TRBJ2-5; 8 nucleotides match TRBD2. The origin of this receptor is a man aged 50-59 years in good health and CMV-seropositive. The sequencing input was PBMCs. The CDR3 DNA follows: TGTGCCAGCAGCTTATCGGGGGGGCGCATTGCATGGGAGACCCAGTACTTC. Protein sequence: CASSLSGGRIAWETQYF.